Listed here is a single T cell receptor (beta chain). These data belong to a study of blood T cell repertoires in COVID-19. Study information: Acute and convalescent COVID-19 specimens originated in the United States, Italy and Spain.

As handled by the study authors: Reference gene primer amplification yielded estimated nucleated cell counts. The data were produced by immunoSEQ multiplex PCR, yet TCRdb's version contains in-frame clones alone and is incomplete. The DNA gave D and trimming, while V, J and clone size come from that table. There are over 110,000 clones in the sample; roughly 80% occur only once, and approximately 3.5% lies in the top ten. Germline trimming cut 3 bases from V and 1 base from J; bases unmatched to any gene: 13. CDR3 length equals 19 residues. Germline loops: CDR1 MGHRA, CDR2 YSYEKL. Sequenced sample: peripheral blood. This sequence originates from a man aged 70 or older who had recovered from COVID-19. This chain links TRBV4-1 with TRBJ1-5; TRBD1 aligns across 9 bases. CDR3 in DNA: TGCGCCAGCAGCCAGATGACAGGGGGGATTACGGAAAGCAATCAGCCCCAGCATTTT. This gives the protein CASSQMTGGITESNQPQHF.